These 26 T cell receptor beta chains share one sample of origin, sequenced in a study of tumor and adjacent non-tumor tissue in lung cancer. RNA was extracted from bulk tissue without any cell sorting. The normal lung tissue was taken more than 3 cm from the tumor edge. TCRbeta libraries were built with three rounds of nested PCR, modified from ARM-PCR. TCRdb re-derived calls from the multiplex PCR reads in MiXCR, one entry per CDR3 protein. Of approximately 80,000 distinct CDR3 sequences in the sample, approximately 81% were seen once. Source material: distant non-tumor lung tissue. The receptor source for this set is a man aged 55 to 70 with non-small cell lung cancer.

This clonotype showed up just once. The conserved closing phenylalanine or tryptophan is absent in this CDR3, likely reflecting a read error. This rearrangement joins TRBV11-2 to TRBJ2-1, with a possible D match to TRBD1 (5 bases). Trimming removed 5 bases from V and 8 bases from J, with 19 bases in between. Germline V CDR1 and CDR2: SGHAT, FQNNGV. CDR3 length equals 15 residues. For the CDR3, the DNA is TGTGCCAGCAGCCAAGACAGACAAGGGTACGATGAGCAGTTCTTG. Amino acids: CASSQDRQGYDEQFL.

About this clonotype: Relative to the germline gene, one junction end is altered; a read error may explain this. V is TRBV2 and J is TRBJ2-1; D is possibly TRBD2 (5 bases). Germline CDR1 and CDR2: SNHLY and FYNNEI. The CDR3 loop spans 13 amino acids. The CDR3 is CGSISARREEQFF. The CDR3 coding sequence is TGTGGCAGCATCAGCGCACGACGGGAAGAGCAGTTCTTC.

Turning to this clonotype: Being one base from a much bigger clone, this may be a read error. V and J are TRBV5-8 and TRBJ2-2; D is perhaps TRBD1 or TRBD2 (5 bases each). The CDR3 totals 15 residues. Germline-derived CDR1 and CDR2 are SGHTS and YDEGEE. CDR3 loop: CASSLLGESTRELFF. In nucleotides, the CDR3 is TGTGCCAGCAGCTTGCTGGGGGAGAGCACCAGGGAGCTGTTTTTT.

This clonotype was seen once. A much larger clonotype is one base distant, so this may be a read error. The chain links TRBV11-2 to TRBJ2-5; either TRBD1 or TRBD2 may fit D (5 bases each). The germline CDR1 and CDR2 sequences are SGHAT and FQNNGV. V was pared by 5 bases and J by 5 bases, with 21 bases between. The CDR3 length is 16 residues. CDR3 sequence: CASSEGTTEEIETQYF. The CDR3 DNA is TGTGCCAGCAGCGAGGGGACCACTGAAGAGATTGAGACCCAGTACTTC.

This clonotype was seen only once. V gene TRBV29-1 combines with J gene TRBJ2-7; D is ambiguous. Germline CDR1 and CDR2: SQVTM and ANQGSEA. Trimming took off 7 bases at V and 5 bases at J, with 9 bases between the two ends. This CDR3 comprises 10 residues. DNA of the CDR3: TGCAGCGATATTCAGCACGAGCAGTACTTC. It translates to CSDIQHEQYF.

The J gene is TRBJ1-2, the V gene TRBV4-1; 7 bases line up with TRBD1. From germline, CDR1 is MGHRA and CDR2 YSYEKL. This CDR3 contains 16 residues. V lost 10 bases, J lost 3 bases, and 17 bases stayed unmatched. As DNA, the CDR3 is TGCGCCATCAGACACGGTGGAACAGGGGACTACTATGGCTACACCTTC. Amino acid sequence: CAIRHGGTGDYYGYTF.

Many counts were recorded for this clonotype. The V and J genes are TRBV6-1 and TRBJ2-2; D gene ambiguous. The CDR3 is 13 residues long. CDR1 is MNHNS, CDR2 SASEGT, per germline. V was clipped by 2 bases and J by 9 bases, with 10 bases between them. The CDR3, as DNA: TGTGCCAGCAGTGAAAGTATTAGCTGGGAGCTGTTTTTT. This translates into CASSESISWELFF.

The chain links TRBV5-1 to TRBJ2-2; 9 nucleotides line up with TRBD1. Per the germline V gene, CDR1 is SGHRS and CDR2 is YFSETQ. There are 14 residues in the CDR3. The V segment lost 6 bases and the J segment 7 bases; nucleotides outside the gene matches: 7. In nucleotides, the CDR3 is TGCGCCAGCAACAGACAGGGGGAAGGCGGGGAGCTGTTTTTT. Its translation is CASNRQGEGGELFF.

The rearrangement joins TRBV20-1 to TRBJ2-2, with a weak D call TRBD1 (6 bases). V shed 2 bases and J shed 8 bases, with 18 bases lying between them. The germline V gene has CDR1 DFQATT and CDR2 SNEGSKA (reference sequence). The CDR3 runs to 15 residues. The CDR3 DNA sequence: TGCAGTGCTAGAACAGGGACCATTTGGGATGGGGAGCTGTTTTTT. Encoded protein: CSARTGTIWDGELFF.

There are many counts of this clonotype. The V gene is TRBV12-3 or TRBV12-4, the J gene TRBJ2-5, with 7 nucleotides matching TRBD2. The CDR3 has 16 residues. V lost 7 bases and J lost 2; bases outside the gene matches: 13. CDR3 nucleotide sequence: TGTGCCAGCACCCCGGGGGGTAGCGGGCGACAAGAGACCCAGTACTTC. This translates into CASTPGGSGRQETQYF.

As for this clonotype: Lacking the conserved final phenylalanine or tryptophan, this CDR3 likely reflects a read error. The V and J genes are TRBV20-1 and TRBJ2-2, with 10 positions matching TRBD1. The CDR3 is made up of 16 amino acids. Germline V lookup: CDR1 DFQATT, CDR2 SNEGSKA (reference sequence). CDR3 DNA sequence: TGCAGTGCTAGAGACCCACGACAGGGGGCCACCGTGGAGCTGTTTTTA. Translation: CSARDPRQGATVELFL.

V usage is TRBV20-1 and J usage is TRBJ2-2; D possibly corresponds to TRBD2 (6 bases). In germline, CDR1 is DFQATT, CDR2 SNEGSKA (reference sequence). V lost 1 base and J 8 bases, leaving 23 bases between the germline ends. CDR3 length equals 17 residues. The CDR3 DNA is TGCAGTGCTAGAGTTTCGGGTGGGGGGAGCAACAGTGGGGAGCTGTTTTTT. Its translation: CSARVSGGGSNSGELFF.

This clonotype was detected only a few times. The gene calls are TRBV19 and TRBJ2-7; tentatively, D is TRBD1 (6 bases). Germline loops: CDR1 LNHDA, CDR2 SQIVND (reference sequence). This CDR3 comprises 15 residues. The V end lost 1 base, the J end lost 5 bases, and 15 bases lay between the germline ends. In DNA, the CDR3 is TGTGCCAGTAGTATAGCGGCCAGGGGCGGCGACGAGCAGTACTTC. Translated, it gives CASSIAARGGDEQYF.

The J gene is TRBJ1-5, the V gene TRBV6-5, with D possibly TRBD1 on 5 matching bases. The germline V and J ends were trimmed by 2 bases and 12 bases, with 20 bases remaining between them. CDR3 size: 15 residues. In germline, CDR1 is MNHEY, CDR2 SVGAGI. The CDR3 sequence is CASSYSGQGSQLQHF. CDR3 DNA: TGTGCCAGCAGTTACAGTGGACAAGGTAGTCAACTCCAGCATTTT.

On this clonotype itself: A much larger clone lies one base from this, so it may be a read error. This likely comes from a read error, as the CDR3 has no conserved phenylalanine or tryptophan at its end. The rearrangement uses TRBV6-5 and TRBJ1-4, with a weak D call TRBD1 (6 bases). Between the trimmed V and J ends, which lost 5 bases and 8 bases, there was a span of 18 bases. CDR3 length equals 15 residues. From germline, CDR1 is MNHEY and CDR2 SVGAGI. CDR3 DNA sequence: TGTGCCAGCAGTCCCGGAGACAGGTCCCCCGAAAAACTGTTTATT. It codes for CASSPGDRSPEKLFI.

Comments on this clonotype: A read error may produce the germline difference seen at one junction end. The chain links TRBV11-2 to TRBJ2-5, with D possibly matching TRBD1 (6 bases). The CDR3 length is 13 residues. Germline V gene sequence: CDR1 SGHAT, CDR2 FQNNGV. The CDR3 DNA reads as TGTACCAGCAGCCCTTCAGGGGAAGAGACCCAGTACTTT. Translation: CTSSPSGEETQYF.

This sequence joins TRBV20-1 and TRBJ1-2; no clear D gene. Germline loops: CDR1 DFQATT, CDR2 SNEGSKA (reference sequence). The CDR3 consists of 11 residues. Trimming cost V 5 bases and J 5 bases, with 9 bases left between them. As DNA, the CDR3 is TGCAGTGCTCAGAGTGGGTATGGCTACACCTTC. Residues: CSAQSGYGYTF.

The sample holds a few counts of this clonotype. Since a much larger clone is just one base distant, this may be a read error. V and J are TRBV20-1 and TRBJ1-6, with 7 bases matching TRBD1. There are 15 residues in the CDR3. The germline CDR1 and CDR2 sequences are DFQATT and SNEGSKA (reference sequence). The CDR3 protein is CNAKSSGQLYSPLHF. The CDR3 DNA reads TGCAATGCCAAAAGCTCGGGACAGCTTTATTCACCCCTCCACTTT.

The CDR3 region has the DNA TGCAGCGTTGTCCAGGGACATGTCAGTGAGCAGTTCTTC. Encoded protein: CSVVQGHVSEQFF. The chain uses TRBV29-1 and TRBJ2-1, with D possibly TRBD1 on 6 matching bases. The germline gives CDR1 SQVTM, CDR2 ANQGSEA. CDR3 length: 13 residues. Trimming took off 4 bases at V and 9 bases at J, with 16 bases between the two ends.

On this clonotype itself: The junction departs from germline at one end; a sequencing error may be responsible. The chain combines TRBV20-1 with TRBJ2-7; maybe TRBD1 (5 bases). Germline CDR1 DFQATT, CDR2 SNEGSKA (reference sequence). The CDR3 runs to 12 residues. CDR3 bases: TGCAGTGCTCTGGGGCCTGGGGTCGAGCGGTACTTC. It translates to CSALGPGVERYF.

About this clonotype: A read error may explain this, as a much larger clone is one base away. The genes are TRBV28 and TRBJ1-2; no clear D gene. Per germline, CDR1 MDHEN and CDR2 SYDVKM. V was cut by 5 bases and J by 10 bases, with 14 bases left in between. CDR3 length: 12 residues. The CDR3 reads CASSARTPDYTF. CDR3 bases: TGTGCCAGCAGTGCACGAACTCCTGACTACACCTTC.

The rearrangement joins TRBV11-1 to TRBJ2-7; 11 nucleotides align to TRBD2. V was pared by 7 bases and J by 8 bases, with 13 bases of the junction left unmatched. This CDR3 region has 15 residues. Per the germline V gene, CDR1 is SGHAT and CDR2 is FQDESV (reference sequence). In DNA, the CDR3 is TGTGCCAGCATCATGACTAGCGGGACGGCAGACAAGCAGTACTTC. Amino acid sequence: CASIMTSGTADKQYF. The variable domain in full, with the rest retrieved from reference TRBV11-1 and TRBJ2-7, is EAEVAQSPRYKITEKSQAVAFWCDPISGHATLYWYRQILGQGPELLVQFQDESVVDDSQLPKDRFSAERLKGVDSTLKIQPAELGDSAMYLCASIMTSGTADKQYFGPGTRLTVT.

The chain employs TRBV4-1 and TRBJ1-2, with TRBD1 matching 7 bases. V shed 7 bases and J 3 bases; nucleotides not matched to a gene: 14. The CDR3 is 16 residues long. Germline CDR1 and CDR2: MGHRA and YSYEKL. This CDR3 is CASNPTGTGDYYGYTF. Written as DNA, the CDR3 is TGCGCCAGCAACCCCACTGGAACAGGGGATTACTATGGCTACACCTTC.

Note on this clonotype: A much larger clone sits a single nucleotide away, making a read error possible. The chain has TRBV12-3 or TRBV12-4 and TRBJ2-3; 9 bases fit TRBD2. The CDR3 contains 16 residues. The CDR3 DNA follows: TGTGCCAGCTTCCTCCAGGGGGGACTAGCTATAGATACGCTGTATTTT. Protein sequence: CASFLQGGLAIDTLYF.

This clonotype occurred many times. V and J are TRBV5-1 and TRBJ2-2; no definite D call. V lost 1 base and J 3 bases, leaving 7 bases between the germline ends. Germline V gene sequence: CDR1 SGHRS, CDR2 YFSETQ. The CDR3 covers 14 residues. Written as DNA, the CDR3 is TGCGCCAGCAGCTTGCTCCCCGACACCGGGGAGCTGTTTTTT. Its translation is CASSLLPDTGELFF.

This clonotype was seen once. A junction end diverges from the germline sequence, so it may reflect a read error. The chain has TRBV11-3 and TRBJ1-6; no firm D call. The germline V gene has CDR1 SGHNT and CDR2 YENEEA. The CDR3 runs 12 residues. CDR3 nucleotides: TGTGCCAGTAGCGACGTTTATCCACCTCTCCACTTT. Its translation is CASSDVYPPLHF.